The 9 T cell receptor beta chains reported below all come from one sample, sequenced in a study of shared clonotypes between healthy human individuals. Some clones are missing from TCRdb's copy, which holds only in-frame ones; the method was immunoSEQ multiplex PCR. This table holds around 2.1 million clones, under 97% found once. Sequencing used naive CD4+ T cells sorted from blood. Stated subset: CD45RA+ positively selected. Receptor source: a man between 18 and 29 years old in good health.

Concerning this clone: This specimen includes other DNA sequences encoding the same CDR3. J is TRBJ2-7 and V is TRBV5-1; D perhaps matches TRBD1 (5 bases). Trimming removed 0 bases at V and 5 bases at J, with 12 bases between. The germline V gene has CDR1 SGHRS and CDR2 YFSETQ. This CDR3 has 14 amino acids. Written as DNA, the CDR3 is TGCGCCAGCAGCTTGGGTCAGGGTGTCGACGAGCAGTACTTC. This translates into CASSLGQGVDEQYF.

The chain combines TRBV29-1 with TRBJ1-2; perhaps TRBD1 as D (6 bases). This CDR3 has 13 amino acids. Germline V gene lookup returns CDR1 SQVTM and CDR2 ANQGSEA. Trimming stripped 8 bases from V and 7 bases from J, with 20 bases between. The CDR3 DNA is TGCAGCTCAAACCTTGCAGGGGAGGCTGGCTACACCTTC. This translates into CSSNLAGEAGYTF.

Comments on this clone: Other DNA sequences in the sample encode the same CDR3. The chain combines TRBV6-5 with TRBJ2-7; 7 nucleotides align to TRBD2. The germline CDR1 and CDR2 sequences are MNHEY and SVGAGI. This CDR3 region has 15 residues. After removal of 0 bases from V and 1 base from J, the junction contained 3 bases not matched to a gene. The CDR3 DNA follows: TGTGCCAGCAGTTACTCTAGCGGGTTTTCCTACGAGCAGTACTTC. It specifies CASSYSSGFSYEQYF.

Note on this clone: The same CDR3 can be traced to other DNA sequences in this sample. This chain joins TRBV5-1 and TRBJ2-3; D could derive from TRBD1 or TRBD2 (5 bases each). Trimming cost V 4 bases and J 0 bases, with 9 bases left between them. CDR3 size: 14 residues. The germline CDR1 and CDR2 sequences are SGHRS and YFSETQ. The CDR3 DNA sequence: TGCGCCAGCAGCCTGTGGGACAGCACAGATACGCAGTATTTT. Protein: CASSLWDSTDTQYF.

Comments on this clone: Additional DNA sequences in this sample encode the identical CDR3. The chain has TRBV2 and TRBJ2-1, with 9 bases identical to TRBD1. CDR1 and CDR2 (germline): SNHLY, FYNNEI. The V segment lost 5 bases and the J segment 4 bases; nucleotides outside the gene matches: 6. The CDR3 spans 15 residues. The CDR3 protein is CASSTDRGSYNEQFF. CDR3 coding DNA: TGTGCCAGCAGTACTGACAGGGGGTCTTACAATGAGCAGTTCTTC.

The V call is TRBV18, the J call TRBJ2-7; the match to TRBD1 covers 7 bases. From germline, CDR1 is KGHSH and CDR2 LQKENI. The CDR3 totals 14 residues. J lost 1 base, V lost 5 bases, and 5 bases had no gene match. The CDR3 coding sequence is TGTGCCAGCTCATTCGACAGGGTGTCCTACGAGCAGTACTTC. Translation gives CASSFDRVSYEQYF.

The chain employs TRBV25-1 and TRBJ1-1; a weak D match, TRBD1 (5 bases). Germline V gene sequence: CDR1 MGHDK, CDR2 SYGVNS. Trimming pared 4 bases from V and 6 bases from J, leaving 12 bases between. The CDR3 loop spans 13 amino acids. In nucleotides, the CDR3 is TGTGCCAGCAGTGGGGCGGGGACCTCTGAAGCTTTCTTT. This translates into CASSGAGTSEAFF.

CDR3 sequence reads: CASLQIRQGGNQPQHF. CDR3 bases: TGTGCCAGCCTCCAAATTCGACAGGGAGGCAATCAGCCCCAGCATTTT. The chain carries TRBV14 and TRBJ1-5; 7 bases align to TRBD1. Germline V lookup: CDR1 SGHDN, CDR2 FVKESK. CDR3 length equals 16 residues. V lost 8 bases and J lost 2; bases outside the gene matches: 12.

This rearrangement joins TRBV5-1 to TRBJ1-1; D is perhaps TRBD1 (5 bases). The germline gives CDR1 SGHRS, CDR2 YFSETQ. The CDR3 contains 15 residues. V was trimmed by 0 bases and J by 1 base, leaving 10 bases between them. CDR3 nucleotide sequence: TGCGCCAGCAGCTTGGCTCGGACACAGAACACTGAAGCTTTCTTT. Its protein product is CASSLARTQNTEAFF.